The 22 T cell receptor beta chains listed next were all sequenced from one sample in a study of Graves' ophthalmopathy and Graves' hyperthyroidism. For repertoire sequencing, the TCR beta CDR3 regions were amplified from RNA transcripts. HTBI primers were used in a first-round RT-PCR, which preceded a second-round multiplex PCR. One entry per CDR3 protein, called by TCRdb with MiXCR from the multiplex PCR reads. The table has around 1.1 million distinct CDR3 sequences, 35% to 40% seen once. Sequencing was done on a sample of peripheral blood or thyroid tissue (not recorded which). Receptors were obtained from an adult man with Graves' hyperthyroidism.

This clonotype was seen only a few times. The junction and the germline gene differ at one end; a read error may be behind it. The CDR3 nucleotides read TGTGCCAGCAGGTTAGAAACAGGGGCCCACACTGAAGCTTTCTTT. This translates into CASRLETGAHTEAFF. The chain carries TRBV12-3 or TRBV12-4 and TRBJ1-1; 7 positions agree with TRBD1. CDR3 length: 15 residues.

This clonotype came up many times. The rearrangement joins TRBV19 to TRBJ2-7; 7 bases are a match to TRBD1. Looked up from germline, CDR1 is LNHDA and CDR2 is SQIVND (reference sequence). This CDR3 spans 13 amino acids. Losses at the gene ends were 5 bases for V and 7 bases for J; bases not matched to a gene: 8. CDR3 sequence: CASSWDSQREQYF. For the CDR3, the DNA is TGTGCCAGTAGTTGGGACAGCCAGCGAGAGCAGTACTTC.

CDR3 residues: CSAVRDGVGNEQYF. CDR3 coding DNA: TGCAGTGCCGTCCGGGACGGGGTCGGGAACGAGCAGTACTTC. The rearrangement links TRBV20-1 to TRBJ2-7; the D gene could be TRBD1 or TRBD2 (5 bases each). The V gene's germline CDR1 is DFQATT and CDR2 SNEGSKA (reference sequence). The CDR3 has 14 amino acids. V dropped 6 bases and J dropped 5 bases, with 20 bases sitting between them.

At least ten counts were recorded for this clonotype. This chain connects TRBV25-1 to TRBJ2-2, with D possibly TRBD1 on 6 matching bases. The CDR3 is 14 amino acids. Germline V gives CDR1 MGHDK, CDR2 SYGVNS. Trimming removed 7 bases at V and 3 bases at J, with 12 bases between. CDR3 region: CASKPNRDTGELFF. Written as DNA, the CDR3 is TGTGCCAGCAAACCCAACAGGGACACCGGGGAGCTGTTTTTT.

This clonotype showed up many times. This chain links TRBV7-2 with TRBJ2-5; D is unresolved. Germline assignment: CDR1 SGHTA and CDR2 FQGNSA. The CDR3 has 14 amino acids. Trimming removed 4 bases from V and 2 bases from J, with 11 bases in between. The CDR3: CASSYMGSQETQYF. CDR3 in DNA: TGTGCCAGCAGCTATATGGGCAGTCAAGAGACCCAGTACTTC. The whole variable domain, remainder taken from reference TRBV7-2 and TRBJ2-5, is GAGVSQSPSNKVTEKGKDVELRCDPISGHTALYWYRQSLGQGLEFLIYFQGNSAPDKSGLPSDRFSAERTGGSVSTLTIQRTQQEDSAVYLCASSYMGSQETQYFGPGTRLLVL.

This clonotype was seen only a few times. This chain links TRBV5-1 with TRBJ2-7; 9 nucleotides line up with TRBD2. CDR3 length: 16 residues. V shed 5 bases and J 4 bases; nucleotides not matched to a gene: 13. CDR1 and CDR2 from the germline V gene are SGHRS and YFSETQ. The CDR3 coding sequence is TGCGCCAGCAGGGCTAGCGGGATACGCCTAGATTACGAGCAGTACTTC. Protein: CASRASGIRLDYEQYF.

The rearrangement joins TRBV2 to TRBJ2-7; 8 nucleotides match TRBD1. The CDR3 runs 15 residues. J lost 7 bases, V lost 11 bases, and 19 bases had no gene match. Germline V gene data show CDR1 as SNHLY and CDR2 as FYNNEI. CDR3 residues: CACRDRIPSSEEQYF. The DNA for the CDR3 is TGTGCCTGCCGGGACAGGATCCCTTCTTCGGAAGAGCAGTACTTC.

This clonotype was picked up a small number of times. V gene TRBV11-1 combines with J gene TRBJ1-3; TRBD1 agrees at 9 bases. Germline CDR1 is SGHAT and CDR2 is FQDESV (reference sequence). Losses at the gene ends were 3 bases for V and 3 bases for J; bases not matched to a gene: 6. The CDR3 is made up of 16 amino acids. The CDR3 nucleotides read TGTGCCAGCAGCTTCGGACAGGGGTGGATTGGAAACACCATATATTTT. Amino acids: CASSFGQGWIGNTIYF.

The chain uses TRBV20-1 and TRBJ1-6; TRBD1 might be the D (6 bases). The V end lost 4 bases, the J end lost 7 bases, and 17 bases lay between the germline ends. The V gene's germline CDR1 is DFQATT and CDR2 SNEGSKA (reference sequence). This CDR3 is 15 amino acids long. The CDR3 coding sequence is TGCAGTGCTAAAACAGGGTCCTTTGGGAATTCACCCCTCCACTTT. Translated: CSAKTGSFGNSPLHF.

In DNA form, the CDR3 reads TGTGCCACCAGTGGTATGTACGAGCAGTACTTC. This gives the protein CATSGMYEQYF. This chain connects TRBV24-1 to TRBJ2-5; D ambiguous. The DNA matches TRBJ2-7 better at its end, which makes the J call doubtful. Germline CDR1 and CDR2: KGHDR and SFDVKD. The CDR3 contains 11 residues.

The CDR3 sequence is CASNPGQGKPEAFF. DNA for the CDR3: TGTGCCAGCAACCCGGGACAGGGCAAGCCTGAAGCTTTCTTT. This sequence joins TRBV7-8 and TRBJ1-1; the match to TRBD1 covers 9 bases. Germline trimming cut 7 bases from V and 6 bases from J; bases unmatched to any gene: 9. CDR1 is SGHVS and CDR2 is FQNEAQ in the germline V gene. The CDR3 loop spans 14 amino acids.

V and J are TRBV20-1 and TRBJ1-1, with 8 bases lining up with TRBD1. Germline V gene lookup returns CDR1 DFQATT and CDR2 SNEGSKA (reference sequence). This CDR3 has 14 residues. With 5 bases clipped from V and 5 bases from J, the junction kept 10 bases outside the gene matches. The CDR3 nucleotides are TGCAGTGCTCACAACCGGGACAGGTCTACTGAAGCTTTCTTT. It translates to CSAHNRDRSTEAFF.

This clonotype was found many times. This chain links TRBV7-2 with TRBJ1-2; D call uncertain. The CDR3 sequence is 13 residues long. Germline CDR1 and CDR2: SGHTA and FQGNSA. Trimming removed 7 bases from V and 5 bases from J, with 14 bases in between. CDR3 sequence (DNA): TGTGCCAGCACCTCCCGCAGGTGGTATGGCTACACCTTC. Encoded protein: CASTSRRWYGYTF.

This clonotype was seen repeatedly, ten times or more. V usage is TRBV15 and J usage is TRBJ1-1, with 8 positions matching TRBD1. V shed 1 base, J shed 1 base, and the junction held 5 bases outside the gene matches. The CDR3 has 16 residues. The V gene's germline CDR1 is LNHNV and CDR2 YYDKDF (reference sequence). The CDR3 DNA is TGTGCCACCAGCAGAGGGGGGACAGGCCCGAACACTGAAGCTTTCTTT. It encodes CATSRGGTGPNTEAFF.

The genes are TRBV7-2 and TRBJ1-1; the match to TRBD1 covers 8 bases. The germline V gene has CDR1 SGHTA and CDR2 FQGNSA. With V trimmed by 6 bases and J by 1 base, 10 bases remained unmatched. The CDR3 sequence is 16 residues long. CDR3 nucleotides: TGTGCCAGCAGTTCGTGGACAGGGCGGTGGAACACTGAAGCTTTCTTT. Translation gives CASSSWTGRWNTEAFF.

This clonotype was counted a few times. The chain combines TRBV6-2 or TRBV6-3 with TRBJ1-1; TRBD1 matches at 7 bases. Germline values: CDR1 MNHEY, CDR2 SVGEGT. V dropped 7 bases and J dropped 4; count of bases not matched to a gene: 6. This CDR3 has 13 residues. CDR3 residues: CASTTGSATEAFF. The CDR3 DNA reads TGTGCCAGCACGACAGGGTCGGCCACTGAAGCTTTCTTT.

V and J are TRBV28 and TRBJ2-7; D gene uncertain. CDR3 length equals 11 residues. V shed 11 bases and J shed 2 bases, with 10 bases lying between them. The germline CDR1 and CDR2 sequences are MDHEN and SYDVKM. The CDR3 spells CAPRSPYEQYF. CDR3 sequence (DNA): TGTGCCCCTCGTAGCCCCTACGAGCAGTACTTC.

This clonotype has a count of ten or more. The chain combines TRBV9 with TRBJ2-7; no definite D call. Germline V gene data show CDR1 as SGDLS and CDR2 as YYNGEE. The CDR3 runs 13 residues. Trimming removed 0 bases from V and 7 bases from J, with 11 bases in between. The CDR3 loop reads CASSVGSASEQYF. CDR3 nucleotide sequence: TGTGCCAGCAGCGTAGGGAGCGCCTCGGAGCAGTACTTC.

This clonotype was seen only a few times. The V gene is TRBV7-2, the J gene TRBJ1-5; D gene unclear. Germline V gene lookup returns CDR1 SGHTA and CDR2 FQGNSA. V was trimmed by 2 bases and J by 0 bases, leaving 8 bases between them. The CDR3 extends over 15 amino acids. CDR3 DNA: TGTGCCAGCAGCTTATTAGGGAGTAGCAATCAGCCCCAGCATTTT. This codes for CASSLLGSSNQPQHF. The entire variable domain, with the rest obtained from reference TRBV7-2 and TRBJ1-5, is as follows: GAGVSQSPSNKVTEKGKDVELRCDPISGHTALYWYRQSLGQGLEFLIYFQGNSAPDKSGLPSDRFSAERTGGSVSTLTIQRTQQEDSAVYLCASSLLGSSNQPQHFGDGTRLSIL.

This clonotype occurred many times. The V call is TRBV7-2, the J call TRBJ2-7; 8 nucleotides line up with TRBD1. V lost 1 base to trimming and J lost 2 bases; unmatched junction nucleotides: 4. The CDR3 runs to 15 residues. Germline CDR1 SGHTA, CDR2 FQGNSA. Here the CDR3 DNA reads TGTGCCAGCAGCTTAGGGGACAGGCGAACCTACGAGCAGTACTTC. This translates into CASSLGDRRTYEQYF.

This clonotype was detected once. For the CDR3, the DNA is TGTGCCACCAGCAGTGGAACAGGGGTTTCCGGGGAGCTGTTTTTT. Translated, it gives CATSSGTGVSGELFF. The V gene is TRBV15, the J gene TRBJ2-2; the match to TRBD1 covers 7 bases. The V gene end was trimmed by 3 bases and the J gene end by 6 bases; junction bases not matched to a gene: 7. Looked up from germline, CDR1 is LNHNV and CDR2 is YYDKDF (reference sequence). The CDR3 is 15 amino acids.

This clonotype was seen only once. The V call is TRBV20-1, the J call TRBJ2-5; D possibly corresponds to TRBD1 (6 bases). The length of the CDR3 is 13 residues. CDR1 DFQATT and CDR2 SNEGSKA come from the germline V gene (reference sequence). The germline V and J ends were trimmed by 7 bases and 5 bases, with 17 bases remaining between them. The CDR3 coding sequence is TGCAGTGAAAGGGGGAGTGGGGTGGAGACCCAGTACTTC. Protein product: CSERGSGVETQYF.